The rows below give T cell receptor beta chains drawn from one sample of a study of post-analysis software for immune sequencing data. One entry per CDR3 protein, called by TCRdb with MiXCR from the PCR reads. The table shows over 300,000 distinct CDR3 sequences, with roughly 38% occurring only once. The sequenced sample was blood. The source is a girl aged 5 to 17 with multiple sclerosis. Each CDR3 is given with its conserved first and last residue. The D gene is left open where the match is weak. Size is stated for part of the rows, as once, few or many counts, or as a class when the clone is expanded.

size: few; J: TRBJ2-7; D: .; V: TRBV6-5; CDR3: CASSPEGGTYEQYF; DNA: TGTGCCAGCAGTCCTGAGGGTGGGACCTACGAGCAGTACTTC
size: .; J: TRBJ2-3; D: .; V: TRBV4-1; CDR3: CASSQERDSGGGTDTQYF; DNA: TGCGCCAGCAGCCAAGAGAGGGATAGCGGCGGAGGGACAGATACGCAGTATTTT
size: .; J: TRBJ2-1; D: TRBD2; V: TRBV9; CDR3: CASSPPFWLAGGISYNEQFF; DNA: TGTGCCAGCAGCCCGCCCTTCTGGCTAGCGGGGGGGATCTCCTACAATGAGCAGTTCTTC
size: .; J: TRBJ2-1; D: .; V: TRBV5-6; CDR3: CASSLGGLKEQFF; DNA: TGTGCCAGCAGCTTGGGGGGCCTAAAAGAGCAGTTCTTC
size: few; J: TRBJ2-5; D: TRBD2; V: TRBV9; CDR3: CASSVLRTSSFETQYF; DNA: TGTGCCAGCAGCGTCCTGCGGACTAGCAGTTTTGAGACCCAGTACTTC
size: few; J: TRBJ2-3; D: .; V: TRBV20-1; CDR3: CSATLRDTQYF; DNA: TGCAGTGCCACCCTGCGAGATACGCAGTATTTT
size: .; J: TRBJ2-7; D: .; V: TRBV12-3/TRBV12-4; CDR3: CASSPGPQPREQYF; DNA: TGTGCCAGCAGTCCCGGGCCCCAGCCCAGGGAGCAGTACTTC
size: .; J: TRBJ2-4; D: .; V: TRBV12-3/TRBV12-4; CDR3: CASSPPASIQYF; DNA: TGTGCCAGCAGCCCCCCTGCGAGCATTCAGTACTTC
size: many; J: TRBJ2-3; D: TRBD2; V: TRBV9; CDR3: CASSVGLAGTDTQYF; DNA: TGTGCCAGCAGCGTAGGGCTAGCGGGCACAGATACGCAGTATTTT
size: .; J: TRBJ1-5; D: TRBD1; V: TRBV20-1; CDR3: CSAPNARGRVQPQHF; DNA: TGCAGTGCTCCGAATGCCAGGGGGCGAGTCCAGCCCCAGCATTTT
size: .; J: TRBJ2-5; D: TRBD2; V: TRBV12-3/TRBV12-4; CDR3: CASSLPVAGGPETQYF; DNA: TGTGCCAGCAGTCTCCCAGTAGCGGGGGGGCCAGAGACCCAGTACTTC
size: few; J: TRBJ1-2; D: .; V: TRBV15; CDR3: CATSRDLPVGHTSYGYTF; DNA: TGTGCCACCAGCAGAGATCTCCCGGTAGGCCACACTTCCTATGGCTACACCTTC
size: .; J: TRBJ2-1; D: TRBD2; V: TRBV3-1; CDR3: CASSQQGLAGGLRAYNEQFF; DNA: TGTGCCAGCAGCCAACAGGGCCTAGCGGGGGGCCTCAGGGCCTACAATGAGCAGTTCTTC
size: few; J: TRBJ1-1; D: .; V: TRBV11-1; CDR3: CASTPYHPRANTEAFF; DNA: TGTGCCAGCACCCCCTACCATCCTCGGGCGAACACTGAAGCTTTCTTT
size: few; J: TRBJ2-1; D: TRBD2; V: TRBV11-2; CDR3: CASSLVFGAGGIDEQFF; DNA: TGTGCCAGCAGCTTAGTATTTGGGGCGGGGGGCATAGATGAGCAGTTCTTC
size: .; J: TRBJ1-2; D: .; V: TRBV27; CDR3: CTSSSTPRVYGYTF; DNA: TGTACCAGCAGTTCGACTCCACGGGTCTATGGCTACACCTTC
size: few; J: TRBJ2-6; D: TRBD1; V: TRBV28; CDR3: CASSRQGLGGANVLTF; DNA: TGTGCCAGCAGTCGACAGGGCCTGGGTGGGGCCAACGTCCTGACTTTC
size: few; J: TRBJ2-1; D: .; V: TRBV4-1; CDR3: CASSREPQREQFF; DNA: TGCGCCAGCAGCCGCGAGCCCCAACGGGAGCAGTTCTTC
size: .; J: TRBJ2-2; D: .; V: TRBV29-1; CDR3: CGGEQGFGELFF; DNA: TGCGGCGGCGAACAGGGATTCGGGGAGCTGTTTTTT
size: .; J: TRBJ1-1; D: .; V: TRBV20-1; CDR3: CSATRTNTEAFF; DNA: TGCAGTGCTACCCGGACCAACACTGAAGCTTTCTTT
size: few; J: TRBJ1-5; D: .; V: TRBV12-3/TRBV12-4; CDR3: CARAIRNQPQHF; DNA: TGTGCCAGAGCAATCCGTAATCAGCCCCAGCATTTT
size: .; J: TRBJ1-1; D: .; V: TRBV29-1; CDR3: CSVVRDYGAFF; DNA: TGCAGCGTTGTTCGGGATTACGGAGCTTTCTTT
size: few; J: TRBJ2-7; D: .; V: TRBV5-1; CDR3: CASSFFGGASYEQYF; DNA: TGCGCCAGCAGCTTTTTCGGGGGTGCTTCCTACGAGCAGTACTTC
size: .; J: TRBJ2-7; D: .; V: TRBV3-1; CDR3: CASSQEKTGQLSYEQYF; DNA: TGTGCCAGCAGCCAAGAGAAAACTGGACAGCTCTCCTACGAGCAGTACTTC
size: few; J: TRBJ2-1; D: TRBD2; V: TRBV12-3/TRBV12-4; CDR3: CASTKTSKNEQFF; DNA: TGTGCCAGCACCAAGACTAGCAAGAATGAGCAGTTCTTC
size: few; J: TRBJ2-1; D: .; V: TRBV15; CDR3: CATSREGGYNEQFF; DNA: TGTGCCACCAGCAGAGAAGGGGGGTACAATGAGCAGTTCTTC
size: .; J: TRBJ2-1; D: .; V: TRBV29-1; CDR3: CSVEDPGGVPRAYNEQFF; DNA: TGCAGCGTTGAAGACCCTGGGGGAGTCCCTCGGGCCTACAATGAGCAGTTCTTC
size: few; J: TRBJ2-7; D: .; V: TRBV7-2; CDR3: CASSPSPHYEQYF; DNA: TGTGCCAGCAGCCCCTCCCCGCACTACGAGCAGTACTTC
size: .; J: TRBJ1-4; D: .; V: TRBV24-1; CDR3: CATSDPPGTGDEKLFF; DNA: TGTGCCACCAGTGATCCGCCAGGGACCGGGGATGAAAAACTGTTTTTT
size: few; J: TRBJ2-7; D: .; V: TRBV20-1; CDR3: CSAPPWQENSYEQYF; DNA: TGCAGTGCCCCACCCTGGCAGGAGAATTCCTACGAGCAGTACTTC
size: .; J: TRBJ2-7; D: .; V: TRBV5-1; CDR3: CASSLGLQLSYEQYF; DNA: TGCGCCAGCAGCTTGGGTTTACAACTCTCCTACGAGCAGTACTTC
size: .; J: TRBJ2-3; D: .; V: TRBV4-1; CDR3: CASSPLGTDTQYF; DNA: TGCGCCAGCAGCCCACTAGGTACAGATACGCAGTATTTT
size: many; J: TRBJ1-2; D: TRBD1; V: TRBV7-2; CDR3: CASSSYLGQGTYGYTF; DNA: TGTGCCAGCAGCTCTTACCTCGGACAGGGAACCTATGGCTACACCTTC
size: .; J: TRBJ2-5; D: .; V: TRBV7-3; CDR3: CASSLGSVGPKTQYF; DNA: TGTGCCAGCAGCTTAGGTAGCGTGGGGCCCAAGACCCAGTACTTC
size: few; J: TRBJ1-2; D: .; V: TRBV7-2; CDR3: CASSPSGSLYGYTF; DNA: TGTGCCAGCAGCCCCTCGGGCAGCCTCTATGGCTACACCTTC
size: .; J: TRBJ2-3; D: TRBD1; V: TRBV29-1; CDR3: CGVAQGEDTQYF; DNA: TGCGGCGTTGCGCAGGGGGAAGATACGCAGTATTTT
size: .; J: TRBJ2-2; D: TRBD1; V: TRBV12-3/TRBV12-4; CDR3: CASSAGGFGTGELFF; DNA: TGTGCCAGCAGTGCAGGGGGATTCGGCACCGGGGAGCTGTTTTTT
size: .; J: TRBJ2-1; D: .; V: TRBV3-1; CDR3: CASSQVFNEQFF; DNA: TGTGCCAGCAGCCAGGTATTTAATGAGCAGTTCTTC
size: .; J: TRBJ2-3; D: .; V: TRBV13; CDR3: CASSPFMRVADTQYF; DNA: TGTGCCAGCAGCCCGTTCATGCGAGTTGCAGATACGCAGTATTTT
size: .; J: TRBJ1-1; D: .; V: TRBV6-5; CDR3: CASSYLRPNTEAFF; DNA: TGTGCCAGCAGTTACCTTCGTCCGAACACTGAAGCTTTCTTT
size: few; J: TRBJ2-5; D: .; V: TRBV19; CDR3: CASSKNGGETQYF; DNA: TGTGCCAGTAGTAAGAACGGAGGGGAGACCCAGTACTTC
size: .; J: TRBJ2-3; D: TRBD1; V: TRBV7-9; CDR3: CASSTGQGGDTQYF; DNA: TGTGCCAGCAGCACGGGACAGGGCGGAGATACGCAGTATTTT
size: few; J: TRBJ1-4; D: .; V: TRBV20-1; CDR3: CSAHSGGDEKLFF; DNA: TGCAGTGCCCACTCGGGTGGAGATGAAAAACTGTTTTTT
size: few; J: TRBJ2-1; D: .; V: TRBV4-3; CDR3: CASSQDFGGQSYNEQFF; DNA: TGCGCCAGCAGCCAAGATTTTGGGGGGCAGTCCTACAATGAGCAGTTCTTC
size: few; J: TRBJ2-2; D: .; V: TRBV11-3; CDR3: CASSLDPGGELFF; DNA: TGTGCCAGCAGCTTAGATCCGGGCGGGGAGCTGTTTTTT
size: .; J: TRBJ1-2; D: .; V: TRBV27; CDR3: CASSLGRANYGYTF; DNA: TGTGCCAGCAGTTTGGGACGGGCTAACTATGGCTACACCTTC
size: .; J: TRBJ2-1; D: .; V: TRBV20-1; CDR3: CSAPGGASARDEQFF; DNA: TGCAGTGCCCCAGGAGGGGCTTCAGCCCGCGATGAGCAGTTCTTC
size: few; J: TRBJ2-1; D: TRBD2; V: TRBV7-3; CDR3: CASSSSSGGFNEQFF; DNA: TGTGCCAGCAGCTCATCTAGCGGGGGTTTCAATGAGCAGTTCTTC
size: .; J: TRBJ2-3; D: TRBD2; V: TRBV14; CDR3: CASSHQSPLAGVADTQYF; DNA: TGTGCCAGCAGCCACCAGAGCCCACTAGCGGGGGTAGCAGATACGCAGTATTTT
size: .; J: TRBJ2-4; D: .; V: TRBV5-1; CDR3: CASSLQDSNIQYF; DNA: TGCGCCAGCAGCTTGCAGGACAGTAACATTCAGTACTTC
size: few; J: TRBJ2-3; D: .; V: TRBV7-8; CDR3: CASSLRDPSTDTQYF; DNA: TGTGCCAGCAGCCTCCGGGATCCTAGCACAGATACGCAGTATTTT